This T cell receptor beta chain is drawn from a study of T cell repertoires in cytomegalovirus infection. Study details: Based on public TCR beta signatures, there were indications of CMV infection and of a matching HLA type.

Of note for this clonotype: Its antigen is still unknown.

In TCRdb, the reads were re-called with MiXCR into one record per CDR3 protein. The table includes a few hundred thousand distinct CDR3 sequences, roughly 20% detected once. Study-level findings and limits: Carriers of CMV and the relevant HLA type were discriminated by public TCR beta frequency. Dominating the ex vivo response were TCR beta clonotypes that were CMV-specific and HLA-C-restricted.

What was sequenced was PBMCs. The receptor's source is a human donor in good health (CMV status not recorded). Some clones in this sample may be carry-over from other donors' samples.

CDR3 protein: CASSRDRAGTKTDTQYF. The CDR3 region has the DNA TGTGCCAGCAGTAGAGATCGAGCCGGGACTAAGACAGATACGCAGTATTTT. The chain joins TRBV28 to TRBJ2-3; TRBD2 matches at 7 bases. The length of the CDR3 is 17 residues. J lost 3 bases, V lost 5 bases, and 14 bases had no gene match. Per germline, CDR1 MDHEN and CDR2 SYDVKM.